These T cell receptor beta chains were read from a single sample in a study of T cell changes during pregnancy in multiple sclerosis. Only in-frame clones appear in the TCRdb table, and some are missing; sequencing was by immunoSEQ multiplex PCR. The sample lists around 26,000 clones, approximately 88% occurring once. Sequenced here: CD4+ T cells from peripheral blood mononuclear cells, sampled in the first trimester of pregnancy. The receptors were gathered from a female donor in good health, enrolled as a control in a pregnancy study. Both conserved end residues are part of each CDR3. Each record gives: clone size, J gene, V gene, D gene, CDR3 DNA, CDR3 protein. A D gene is named only where the DNA matches it firmly. For some rows the clone size is stated as once, few or many, or as a class when expanded; others skip it.

once,TRBJ2-3,TRBV5-1,TRBD2,TGCGCCAGCAGATCTGGCGGGGGGGGTTTAGATACGCAGTATTTT,CASRSGGGGLDTQYF
NA,TRBJ1-2,TRBV2,TRBD1,TGTGCCAGCAGTGATGGACAGGGGGCTTATGGCTACACCTTC,CASSDGQGAYGYTF
once,TRBJ2-7,TRBV28,TRBD1,TGTGCCAGCAGCCCGGGACAGGGTTTTTACGAGCAGTACTTC,CASSPGQGFYEQYF
NA,TRBJ1-4,TRBV19,TRBD1,TGTGCCAGTAGTATTCAGGGGGCGCTCGGTGAAAAACTGTTTTTT,CASSIQGALGEKLFF
NA,TRBJ2-2,TRBV18,TRBD1,TGTGCCAGCTCACCCTTCGAGACAGGGGGAACCGGGGAGCTGTTTTTT,CASSPFETGGTGELFF
once,TRBJ2-3,TRBV6-1,TRBD2,TGTGCCAGCAGTGAAATTTTCGGCGGGGGATACACAGATACGCAGTATTTT,CASSEIFGGGYTDTQYF
few,TRBJ2-3,TRBV5-1,NA,TGCGCCAGCAGCTTTCAAGGATCTCGGGGCACAGATACGCAGTATTTT,CASSFQGSRGTDTQYF
NA,TRBJ2-3,TRBV27,NA,TGTGCCAGCAGTCCCTCTCGGGGGGATACGCAGTATTTT,CASSPSRGDTQYF
NA,TRBJ1-2,TRBV19,NA,TGTGCCAGTAGCGTCGGGGACACATTGACTTATGGCTACACCTTC,CASSVGDTLTYGYTF
NA,TRBJ1-2,TRBV27,NA,TGTGCCAGCAGTTTACGGCGTACAGGCCGAAGTGGGGAAGCCTATGGCTACACCTTC,CASSLRRTGRSGEAYGYTF
once,TRBJ2-7,TRBV6-5,NA,TGTGCCAGCAGTTACCAGGGCCCAGGTCTCTACGAGCAGTACTTC,CASSYQGPGLYEQYF
once,TRBJ1-5,TRBV4-3,NA,TGCGCCAGCAGCCAAGACCGCGGTCAGCCCCAGCATTTT,CASSQDRGQPQHF
NA,TRBJ1-2,TRBV7-3,TRBD1,TGTGCCAGCAGCTCGACAGGGGGCGCAGAATATGGCTACACCTTC,CASSSTGGAEYGYTF
once,TRBJ2-1,TRBV27,TRBD1,TGTGCCAGCAGTCACATGACAGGGGACAATGAGCAGTTCTTC,CASSHMTGDNEQFF
NA,TRBJ2-4,TRBV5-6,NA,TGTGCCAGCAGCCCCACGGGGGGCACTCAGTACTTC,CASSPTGGTQYF
NA,TRBJ2-3,TRBV6-1,NA,TGTGCCAGCAGTGAACCCTCGGGAAGCACAGATACGCAGTATTTT,CASSEPSGSTDTQYF
NA,TRBJ1-3,TRBV6-5,NA,TGTGCCAGCAGGAGACAGGTAGACTCTGGAAACACCATATATTTT,CASRRQVDSGNTIYF
NA,TRBJ2-7,TRBV28,NA,TGTGCCACCGGGGGTTACGAGCAGTACTTC,CATGGYEQYF
NA,TRBJ1-1,TRBV5-8,TRBD1,TGTGCCAGCAGCCCGGACAGGGAGGTCGCTTTCTTT,CASSPDREVAFF
NA,TRBJ1-4,TRBV5-1,NA,TGCGCTCCCGGCGGGGGAAAACTGTTTTTT,CAPGGGKLFF
NA,TRBJ1-2,TRBV2,NA,TGTGCCAGCGAGAGTAACTATGGCTACACCTTC,CASESNYGYTF
NA,TRBJ2-2,TRBV11-2,TRBD2,TGTGCCAGCAGCCCCCAGACTAGCGGGAGGCCCCGCACCGGGGAGCTGTTTTTT,CASSPQTSGRPRTGELFF
NA,TRBJ2-1,TRBV5-4,TRBD2,TGTGCCAGCAGCCTCGGGACTAGCGGGAGGTTGAATGAGCAGTTCTTC,CASSLGTSGRLNEQFF
NA,TRBJ2-6,TRBV27,TRBD1,TGTGCCAGCAGTCCCCGGGACAGTTCGGTTGGGGCCAACGTCCTGACTTTC,CASSPRDSSVGANVLTF
NA,TRBJ2-7,TRBV28,TRBD1,TGTGCCAGCATGGTCCTGGGACAGGGTCACGAGCAGTACTTC,CASMVLGQGHEQYF
NA,TRBJ2-2,TRBV9,NA,TGTGCCAGCAGCGCGGGACACAGCACCGGGGAGCTGTTTTTT,CASSAGHSTGELFF
NA,TRBJ2-7,TRBV19,TRBD2,TGTGCCAGTCGCAGAACCGGGACTATAGTGTACGAGCAGTACTTC,CASRRTGTIVYEQYF
once,TRBJ2-4,TRBV5-8,TRBD2,TGTGCCAGCAGCCCCCGGACTAGCGGGGGGAACATTCAGTACTTC,CASSPRTSGGNIQYF
NA,TRBJ2-1,TRBV29-1,TRBD2,TGCAGCGTTCCAGGACTAGCGGGAGTTGGGGAGCAGTTCTTC,CSVPGLAGVGEQFF
NA,TRBJ2-1,TRBV18,NA,TGTGCCAGCTCACCAATGAGTTCTTCCTACAATGAGCAGTTCTTC,CASSPMSSSYNEQFF
NA,TRBJ1-6,TRBV19,NA,TGTGCCAGTACTCCACAGGAGGGTTCACCCCTCCACTTT,CASTPQEGSPLHF
NA,TRBJ2-1,TRBV5-1,TRBD2,TGCGCCAGCAGCCCCGGACTAGCGGGAGACGAGCAGTTCTTC,CASSPGLAGDEQFF
NA,TRBJ1-4,TRBV6-5,TRBD1,TGTGCCAGCAGTTACTCCCCGGACAGGGGTGAAAAACTGTTTTTT,CASSYSPDRGEKLFF
NA,TRBJ2-5,TRBV7-2,TRBD1,TGTGCCAGCAGCTCCGGGACAGCGGAGACCCAGTACTTC,CASSSGTAETQYF
NA,TRBJ2-1,TRBV7-6,TRBD1,TGTGCCAGCAGCTTAGAGACAGGGTCCTACAATGAGCAGTTCTTC,CASSLETGSYNEQFF
NA,TRBJ2-1,TRBV4-1,TRBD2,TGCGCCAGCAGCCAAGTTAGCGGGGGGGCCTGGAATGAGCAGTTCTTC,CASSQVSGGAWNEQFF
NA,TRBJ2-5,TRBV28,TRBD1,TGTGCCAGCTCCGGGACAGGGCCCTTAGGAGAGACCCAGTACTTC,CASSGTGPLGETQYF
NA,TRBJ1-1,TRBV20-1,NA,TGCAGTGCCGTGGAGCTTGAAGCTTTCTTT,CSAVELEAFF
NA,TRBJ2-1,TRBV6-1,TRBD1,TGTGCCAGCAGGGGGACAGGGGGCGCGGAGGAGCAGTTCTTC,CASRGTGGAEEQFF
few,TRBJ1-5,TRBV7-2,TRBD1,TGTGCCAGCAGCGATGGGACAGGGCGCATCAATCAGCCCCAGCATTTT,CASSDGTGRINQPQHF
NA,TRBJ1-1,TRBV9,NA,TGTGCCAGCAGTTACGGGGGGGAGAACACTGAAGCTTTCTTT,CASSYGGENTEAFF
NA,TRBJ2-7,TRBV11-3,TRBD1,TGTGCCAGCAGCTTAGCGGGACAGGACTACGAGCAGTACTTC,CASSLAGQDYEQYF
NA,TRBJ2-2,TRBV5-1,NA,TGCGCCAGCAGCTTGGAGCGGACTAATACCGGGGAGCTGTTTTTT,CASSLERTNTGELFF
NA,TRBJ1-1,TRBV20-1,NA,TGCAGTGCCATTACAGACACTGAAGCTTTCTTT,CSAITDTEAFF
NA,TRBJ1-2,TRBV28,NA,TGTGCCAGCAGCCTACCCGGAGGACTACAGGACTATGGCTACACCTTC,CASSLPGGLQDYGYTF
NA,TRBJ2-3,TRBV7-3,NA,TGTGCCAGCAGCGACTATAGTGCCGGAGATACGCAGTATTTT,CASSDYSAGDTQYF
NA,TRBJ2-7,TRBV5-1,TRBD2,TGCGCCAGCAGCTTCGATAGCGGGAGGGTCTACGAGCAGTACTTC,CASSFDSGRVYEQYF
once,TRBJ2-7,TRBV30,TRBD1,TGTGCCTGGAGCCCAGGGACAGCCACCTACGAGCAGTACTTC,CAWSPGTATYEQYF
NA,TRBJ2-1,TRBV19,TRBD2,TGTGCCAGTAGTACCTCCAGCGGGGGGGTACCTGAGCAGTTCTTC,CASSTSSGGVPEQFF
NA,TRBJ1-3,TRBV5-1,NA,TGCGCCAGCAGCTTGGCTCCCGGAGACTCTGGAAACACCATATATTTT,CASSLAPGDSGNTIYF
NA,TRBJ2-2,TRBV28,NA,TGTGCCAGCAGTTTATGGGGCGGAGGGGCGACCGGGGAGCTGTTTTTT,CASSLWGGGATGELFF
NA,TRBJ2-2,TRBV7-8,NA,TGTGCCAGCAGCTTAGTTCGGGAGCGGCGCACCGGGGAGCTGTTTTTT,CASSLVRERRTGELFF
few,TRBJ1-2,TRBV5-6,TRBD1,TGTGCCAGCAGCTCCAGGACAGGGCTCCGTGGCTACACCTTC,CASSSRTGLRGYTF
NA,TRBJ2-2,TRBV2,TRBD2,TGTGCCAGCAATGGACTAGCGGGGATAGGCAGCACCGGGGAGCTGTTTTTT,CASNGLAGIGSTGELFF